A single sample is the source of the 18 T cell receptor beta chains below, sequenced in a study of shared clonotypes between healthy human individuals. The table came from immunoSEQ multiplex PCR; TCRdb's copy has only in-frame clones and leaves some out. The repertoire holds about 2,500,000 clones, about 92% seen once, with roughly 0.15% in the top ten. The source material was naive CD4+ T cells sorted from blood. Subset here: CD45RA+ positively selected. All receptors derive from a man aged 18-30 years in good health.

The chain recombines TRBV30 with TRBJ1-3; tentatively, D is TRBD1 (5 bases). The CDR3 totals 15 residues. V dropped 3 bases and J dropped 0 bases, with 12 bases sitting between them. Germline assignment: CDR1 GTSNPN and CDR2 SVGIG (reference sequence). The CDR3 nucleotides are TGTGCCTGGAGGGAGGCAGGGATCTCTGGAAACACCATATATTTT. This gives the protein CAWREAGISGNTIYF.

The V gene is TRBV5-1, the J gene TRBJ1-5; a weak D match, TRBD1 (5 bases). This CDR3 is 15 amino acids long. Germline-derived CDR1 and CDR2 are SGHRS and YFSETQ. V was cut by 0 bases and J by 6 bases, with 13 bases left in between. As DNA, the CDR3 is TGCGCCAGCAGCTTGGGCCCAGGGTCGGGTCAGCCCCAGCATTTT. It yields the protein CASSLGPGSGQPQHF.

The chain links TRBV10-2 to TRBJ2-1, with 8 positions matching TRBD1. Germline loops: CDR1 WSHSY, CDR2 SAAADI. This CDR3 comprises 14 residues. V trimming: 1 base; J trimming: 8 bases; junction bases outside the gene matches: 4. CDR3 residues: CASSEWTGMDEQFF. CDR3 bases: TGCGCCAGCAGTGAGTGGACAGGGATGGATGAGCAGTTCTTC.

The rearrangement joins TRBV6-1 to TRBJ2-2; no reliable D call. The CDR3 contains 13 residues. Trimming pared 4 bases from V and 5 bases from J, leaving 8 bases between. Germline assignment: CDR1 MNHNS and CDR2 SASEGT. CDR3 sequence (DNA): TGTGCCAGCAGTGCTGGCGTAACCGGGGAGCTGTTTTTT. Translation gives CASSAGVTGELFF.

To note about this clone: The sample holds other DNA sequences that translate to the same CDR3. The V gene is TRBV11-1, the J gene TRBJ1-1; D is ambiguous. Trimming left V 0 bases short and J 0 bases short, with 5 bases between. The CDR3 runs to 14 residues. Germline V gene data show CDR1 as SGHAT and CDR2 as FQDESV (reference sequence). The CDR3 spells CASSLAGLNTEAFF. The CDR3, as DNA: TGTGCCAGCAGCTTAGCTGGTCTGAACACTGAAGCTTTCTTT. Complete variable domain (other parts from reference TRBV11-1 and TRBJ1-1): EAEVAQSPRYKITEKSQAVAFWCDPISGHATLYWYRQILGQGPELLVQFQDESVVDDSQLPKDRFSAERLKGVDSTLKIQPAELGDSAMYLCASSLAGLNTEAFFGQGTRLTVV.

The chain joins TRBV5-6 to TRBJ2-7; D is undetermined. The V gene lost 1 base and the J gene lost 3 bases, with 11 bases spanning the gap. Germline assignment: CDR1 SGHDT and CDR2 YYEEEE. The CDR3 is made up of 14 amino acids. CDR3 protein: CASSLSGRNYEQYF. Written as DNA, the CDR3 is TGTGCCAGCAGCTTGAGTGGCAGGAACTACGAGCAGTACTTC.

The chain recombines TRBV29-1 with TRBJ1-1, with D perhaps matching TRBD1 (6 bases). The CDR3 totals 13 residues. Germline CDR1 and CDR2: SQVTM and ANQGSEA. The ends were cut back, 6 bases at V and 0 bases at J, with 11 bases in the middle. The CDR3 coding sequence is TGCAGCGTCTGGGACAACATGAACACTGAAGCTTTCTTT. As protein: CSVWDNMNTEAFF.

The rearrangement uses TRBV7-2 and TRBJ2-5, with 7 bases that match TRBD2. The CDR3 covers 15 residues. Germline V gene lookup returns CDR1 SGHTA and CDR2 FQGNSA. The V gene end was trimmed by 5 bases and the J gene end by 5 bases; junction bases not matched to a gene: 11. CDR3 loop: CASSGIPQGGETQYF. DNA for the CDR3: TGTGCCAGCAGCGGGATTCCCCAGGGAGGGGAGACCCAGTACTTC.

This clone was seen a few times. The genes are TRBV2 and TRBJ1-1; the D is unclear. The CDR3 is made up of 13 amino acids. CDR1 and CDR2 (germline): SNHLY, FYNNEI. Trimming took 4 bases from V and 0 from J, leaving 6 bases between them. Written as DNA, the CDR3 is TGTGCCAGCAGTGTTGGTGTGAACACTGAAGCTTTCTTT. It is translated as CASSVGVNTEAFF.

J is TRBJ2-2 and V is TRBV7-3; 10 bases match TRBD1. V lost 5 bases, J lost 4 bases, and 7 bases stayed unmatched. The CDR3 covers 16 residues. Germline lookup yields CDR1 SGHTA and CDR2 FQGTGA. CDR3 amino acids: CASSARTGGGTGELFF. In DNA form, the CDR3 reads TGTGCCAGCAGCGCCCGGACAGGGGGTGGCACCGGGGAGCTGTTTTTT.

This chain joins TRBV10-3 and TRBJ2-1, with D perhaps assigned TRBD1 or TRBD2 (5 bases each). Germline V CDR1 and CDR2: ENHRY, SYGVKD. V was shortened by 6 bases and J by 8 bases, with 14 bases between the two germline ends. This CDR3 region has 13 residues. This CDR3 is CAIRGWGLDEQFF. The CDR3 nucleotides read TGTGCCATCAGGGGTTGGGGGTTGGATGAGCAGTTCTTC.

V gene TRBV5-7 combines with J gene TRBJ2-7; D gene uncertain. TRBV5-7 is filed as an ORF, its function uncertain. Trimming took 6 bases from V and 6 from J, leaving 19 bases between them. The CDR3 has 14 residues. The CDR3 loop reads CASTPGPKIREQYF. CDR3 bases: TGTGCCAGCACGCCCGGGCCAAAGATCCGCGAGCAGTACTTC.

The chain is built from TRBV10-2 and TRBJ2-7; TRBD1 is a possible D gene (5 bases). This CDR3 comprises 14 residues. Trimming stripped 4 bases from V and 1 base from J, with 11 bases between. Per germline, CDR1 WSHSY and CDR2 SAAADI. CDR3 sequence reads: CASSARPGSYEQYF. The CDR3 coding sequence is TGCGCCAGCAGTGCGAGGCCAGGGTCCTACGAGCAGTACTTC.

The chain has TRBV25-1 and TRBJ1-2; TRBD1 agrees at 8 bases. Per germline, CDR1 MGHDK and CDR2 SYGVNS. The CDR3 is 13 amino acids. With V trimmed by 6 bases and J by 5 bases, 5 bases remained unmatched. The CDR3 here is CASSPTGDYGYTF. CDR3 nucleotide sequence: TGTGCCAGCAGCCCGACAGGGGATTATGGCTACACCTTC.

The chain couples TRBV6-1 to TRBJ1-4, with D tentatively TRBD1 (5 bases). Between the trimmed V and J ends, which lost 5 bases and 4 bases, there was a span of 11 bases. The CDR3 extends over 14 amino acids. CDR1 is MNHNS and CDR2 is SASEGT in the germline V gene. The CDR3 nucleotides read TGTGCCAGCAGTCCCGGGGGGAATAATGAAAAACTGTTTTTT. Its translation is CASSPGGNNEKLFF.

The chain has TRBV7-2 and TRBJ2-5, with 13 bases fitting TRBD2. Per germline, CDR1 SGHTA and CDR2 FQGNSA. CDR3 length equals 16 residues. The V and J ends lost 1 base and 4 bases, in that order; junction bases with no gene match: 3. The CDR3 loop reads CASSLGWTSGRETQYF. CDR3 in DNA: TGTGCCAGCAGCTTAGGCTGGACTAGCGGGAGAGAGACCCAGTACTTC. The full variable domain, with the rest looked up from reference TRBV7-2 and TRBJ2-5, is GAGVSQSPSNKVTEKGKDVELRCDPISGHTALYWYRQSLGQGLEFLIYFQGNSAPDKSGLPSDRFSAERTGGSVSTLTIQRTQQEDSAVYLCASSLGWTSGRETQYFGPGTRLLVL.

The rearrangement links TRBV5-6 to TRBJ1-3; D not certain. Deletions cut 2 bases from V and 0 bases from J, with 15 bases between. The CDR3 totals 17 residues. Germline V gene sequence: CDR1 SGHDT, CDR2 YYEEEE. The CDR3 sequence is CASSFSITAYSGNTIYF. CDR3 bases: TGTGCCAGCAGCTTCTCGATTACGGCCTACTCTGGAAACACCATATATTTT. The full variable domain, in which reference TRBV5-6 and TRBJ1-3 provide the parts outside the CDR3, is DAGVTQSPTHLIKTRGQQVTLRCSPKSGHDTVSWYQQALGQGPQFIFQYYEEEERQRGNFPDRFSGHQFPNYSSELNVNALLLGDSALYLCASSFSITAYSGNTIYFGEGSWLTVV.

The chain uses TRBV11-1 and TRBJ2-2; no clear D. Trimming stripped 4 bases from V and 3 bases from J, with 9 bases between. Germline loops: CDR1 SGHAT, CDR2 FQDESV (reference sequence). The CDR3 spans 14 residues. The CDR3 nucleotides are TGTGCCAGCAGCTCAAAAGTGGACACCGGGGAGCTGTTTTTT. Its protein product is CASSSKVDTGELFF.